Below, 22 T cell receptor beta chains from the same sample are listed, as sequenced in a study of OX40 agonist ivuxolimab in advanced cancers. TCRdb keeps only in-frame clones here, not all; method: immunoSEQ multiplex PCR. This sample has about 73,000 clones, with 92% found just once. Sequencing used CD4+ or CD8+ T cells sorted from blood, obtained in a trial of the OX40 agonist ivuxolimab. Receptors were obtained from an adult with an advanced solid tumor such as melanoma, head and neck, liver or kidney cancer.

This clone was counted once. The chain recombines TRBV9 with TRBJ1-4, with 8 nucleotides matching TRBD1. The CDR3 is 15 amino acids. Unmatched junction bases numbered 9, after V lost 3 bases and J lost 8 bases. Germline lookup yields CDR1 SGDLS and CDR2 YYNGEE. CDR3 residues: CASSADRGQGEKLFF. As DNA, the CDR3 is TGTGCCAGCAGCGCAGACAGGGGTCAGGGGGAAAAACTGTTTTTT.

In DNA form, the CDR3 reads TGTGCCAGCAGCTTAACTACCACTGAGCAGTTCTTC. Translating it yields CASSLTTTEQFF. The chain has TRBV7-9 and TRBJ2-1; D uncertain. Germline values: CDR1 SEHNR, CDR2 FQNEAQ (reference sequence). Deletions cut 2 bases from V and 9 bases from J, with 8 bases between. The CDR3 covers 12 residues.

The chain links TRBV5-4 to TRBJ1-3, with a tentative D call TRBD1 (5 bases). The CDR3 sequence is 14 residues long. From germline, CDR1 is SGHNT and CDR2 YYREEE (reference sequence). With 0 bases removed from V and 4 bases from J, the gap between germline ends came to 8 bases. CDR3 sequence: CASSLAGLGNTIYF. Written as DNA, the CDR3 is TGTGCCAGCAGCTTGGCAGGGCTCGGAAACACCATATATTTT.

J is TRBJ2-2 and V is TRBV11-1; D call uncertain. The ends were cut back, 5 bases at V and 5 bases at J, with 12 bases in the middle. There are 14 residues in the CDR3. CDR1 is SGHAT and CDR2 is FQDESV in the germline V gene (reference sequence). DNA of the CDR3: TGTGCCAGCAGCCCCCTGTTAGAGACCGGGGAGCTGTTTTTT. Encoded protein: CASSPLLETGELFF.

This clone has at least ten counts. The chain is built from TRBV4-2 and TRBJ1-1; D unresolved. The CDR3 consists of 13 residues. V gave up 7 bases and J gave up 0 bases, with 9 bases separating them. Germline V gene lookup returns CDR1 LGHNA and CDR2 YNFKEQ. This chain's CDR3 is CASKNSMNTEAFF. The CDR3 DNA is TGTGCCAGCAAGAACAGTATGAACACTGAAGCTTTCTTT.

This chain connects TRBV18 to TRBJ2-5; no definite D call. Germline assignment: CDR1 KGHSH and CDR2 LQKENI. The CDR3 extends over 18 amino acids. V gave up 3 bases and J gave up 2 bases, with 22 bases separating them. This CDR3 is CASSPGRPRVQIQETQYF. For the CDR3, the DNA is TGTGCCAGCTCACCCGGTCGCCCACGGGTCCAAATACAAGAGACCCAGTACTTC. The full variable domain, with the rest looked up from reference TRBV18 and TRBJ2-5, is NAGVMQNPRHLVRRRGQEARLRCSPMKGHSHVYWYRQLPEEGLKFMVYLQKENIIDESGMPKERFSAEFPKEGPSILRIQQVVRGDSAAYFCASSPGRPRVQIQETQYFGPGTRLLVL.

V gene TRBV13 combines with J gene TRBJ2-3; TRBD1 or TRBD2 may be the D gene (5 bases each). The CDR3 loop spans 17 amino acids. Trimming left V 0 bases short and J 0 bases short, with 13 bases between. The germline CDR1 and CDR2 sequences are PRHDT and FYEKMQ (reference sequence). In DNA, the CDR3 is TGTGCCAGCAGCTTAGGGATGGGGACGACTAGCACAGATACGCAGTATTTT. Protein sequence: CASSLGMGTTSTDTQYF.

V usage is TRBV7-9 and J usage is TRBJ1-6, with 9 bases aligning to TRBD1. Germline V gives CDR1 SEHNR, CDR2 FQNEAQ (reference sequence). V lost 5 bases and J lost 1; bases outside the gene matches: 9. The CDR3 has 18 residues. CDR3 sequence reads: CASSDTGGEGSYNSPLHF. Here the CDR3 DNA reads TGTGCCAGCAGCGATACAGGGGGCGAGGGGTCCTATAATTCACCCCTCCACTTT.

This clone has a handful of counts. The chain couples TRBV2 to TRBJ2-7; D is unresolved. The CDR3 totals 11 residues. V gave up 11 bases and J gave up 0 bases, with 8 bases separating them. In germline, CDR1 is SNHLY, CDR2 FYNNEI. The CDR3 sequence: CAGKGSYEQYF. The CDR3 coding sequence is TGTGCCGGGAAGGGCTCCTACGAGCAGTACTTC.

The gene calls are TRBV29-1 and TRBJ2-7; D might be TRBD1 or TRBD2, each matching 5 bases. The CDR3 runs to 14 residues. The V end was cut by 3 bases, the J end by 2 bases, with 14 bases between. Looked up from germline, CDR1 is SQVTM and CDR2 is ANQGSEA. The CDR3 spells CSVEARGPTYEQYF. The CDR3 DNA is TGCAGCGTTGAGGCCCGGGGACCGACCTACGAGCAGTACTTC.

The V gene is TRBV9, the J gene TRBJ1-2, with D possibly TRBD1 on 6 matching bases. With 3 bases removed from V and 6 bases from J, the gap between germline ends came to 15 bases. CDR1 and CDR2 from the germline V gene are SGDLS and YYNGEE. This CDR3 is 14 amino acids long. CDR3 coding DNA: TGTGCCAGCAGCGAAGTGAGGGGGATTGATGGCTACACCTTC. Translated: CASSEVRGIDGYTF.

This chain connects TRBV5-1 to TRBJ2-5; tentative D call: TRBD2 (6 bases). V shed 4 bases and J shed 4 bases, with 20 bases lying between them. Germline CDR1 SGHRS, CDR2 YFSETQ. This CDR3 contains 16 residues. The CDR3 loop reads CASSPIGGFEVETQYF. The CDR3 coding sequence is TGCGCCAGCAGCCCAATTGGGGGGTTCGAAGTAGAGACCCAGTACTTC.

The count of this clone is one. The chain has TRBV10-3 and TRBJ1-3, with 8 bases that match TRBD1. Germline CDR1 is ENHRY and CDR2 is SYGVKD. V lost 5 bases and J lost 1; bases outside the gene matches: 4. The CDR3 spans 15 residues. CDR3 in amino acids: CAISNRGTSGNTIYF. The CDR3 region has the DNA TGTGCCATCAGTAACAGGGGGACGTCTGGAAACACCATATATTTT.

The chain recombines TRBV19 with TRBJ2-2; D gene unclear. The CDR3 is 13 amino acids. The V end was cut by 4 bases, the J end by 4 bases, with 7 bases between. In germline, CDR1 is LNHDA, CDR2 SQIVND (reference sequence). CDR3 residues: CASSTRFTGELFF. CDR3 DNA sequence: TGTGCCAGTAGTACCCGATTCACCGGGGAGCTGTTTTTT.

The V call is TRBV7-8, the J call TRBJ2-7, with TRBD1 matching 8 bases. The CDR3 has 19 amino acids. CDR1 is SGHVS and CDR2 is FQNEAQ in the germline V gene. The V and J ends lost 5 bases and 4 bases, in that order; junction bases with no gene match: 22. The CDR3 sequence is CASSQDLGQGAPLMYEQYF. The CDR3 DNA sequence: TGTGCCAGCAGCCAAGACCTCGGACAGGGAGCCCCCCTGATGTACGAGCAGTACTTC.

The chain is built from TRBV4-1 and TRBJ1-4; 8 nucleotides align to TRBD1. Per germline, CDR1 MGHRA and CDR2 YSYEKL. The V and J ends lost 4 bases and 7 bases, in that order; junction bases with no gene match: 8. CDR3 length: 15 residues. CDR3 bases: TGCGCCAGCAGCCCTTGGACAGGGTTGACTGAAAAACTGTTTTTT. Its protein is CASSPWTGLTEKLFF.

The J gene is TRBJ2-1, the V gene TRBV11-2; 7 positions agree with TRBD2. This CDR3 is built from 14 residues. The ends lost 7 bases at V and 4 bases at J; junction bases unmatched: 7. From germline, CDR1 is SGHAT and CDR2 FQNNGV. The CDR3 reads CASTMGGGYNEQFF. CDR3 sequence (DNA): TGTGCCAGCACCATGGGGGGGGGTTACAATGAGCAGTTCTTC.

This clone was seen just once. The CDR3: CASSDTGGATDTQYF. DNA of the CDR3: TGTGCCAGCAGTGACACCGGGGGGGCGACAGATACGCAGTATTTT. The V and J genes are TRBV6-4 and TRBJ2-3; 8 bases are shared with TRBD2. Germline V gene data show CDR1 as MRHNA and CDR2 as SNTAGT. The CDR3 extends over 15 amino acids. Trimming at V came to 2 bases and at J to 3 bases, leaving 4 bases not matched to a gene.

The chain is built from TRBV9 and TRBJ2-1; 7 bases agree with TRBD1. V lost 6 bases and J lost 5; bases outside the gene matches: 5. The CDR3 consists of 13 residues. Per the germline V gene, CDR1 is SGDLS and CDR2 is YYNGEE. The CDR3 loop is CASTTQGNNEQFF. The CDR3 bases are TGTGCCAGCACCACACAGGGGAACAATGAGCAGTTCTTC.

The chain has TRBV4-1 and TRBJ2-2; the D is unclear. CDR3 length: 15 residues. Germline lookup yields CDR1 MGHRA and CDR2 YSYEKL. V was shortened by 0 bases and J by 4 bases, with 9 bases between the two germline ends. In DNA form, the CDR3 reads TGCGCCAGCAGCCAAGAGTCGGGCGGCACCGGGGAGCTGTTTTTT. Translating it yields CASSQESGGTGELFF.

The chain has TRBV7-9 and TRBJ1-1; possible D gene TRBD1, 5 bases. CDR3 size: 14 residues. Germline V gene sequence: CDR1 SEHNR, CDR2 FQNEAQ (reference sequence). Trimming removed 1 base from V and 6 bases from J, with 12 bases in between. In DNA, the CDR3 is TGTGCCAGCAGCTTAGGGGGGTTTAAGCCTGAAGCTTTCTTT. Protein sequence: CASSLGGFKPEAFF.

The J gene is TRBJ1-1, the V gene TRBV30; 10 bases map to TRBD1. The CDR3 loop spans 14 amino acids. With V trimmed by 2 bases and J by 5 bases, 5 bases remained unmatched. Per the germline V gene, CDR1 is GTSNPN and CDR2 is SVGIG (reference sequence). CDR3 nucleotides: TGTGCCTGGAGTCCGGGACAGGGGTTTACTGAAGCTTTCTTT. This encodes CAWSPGQGFTEAFF.